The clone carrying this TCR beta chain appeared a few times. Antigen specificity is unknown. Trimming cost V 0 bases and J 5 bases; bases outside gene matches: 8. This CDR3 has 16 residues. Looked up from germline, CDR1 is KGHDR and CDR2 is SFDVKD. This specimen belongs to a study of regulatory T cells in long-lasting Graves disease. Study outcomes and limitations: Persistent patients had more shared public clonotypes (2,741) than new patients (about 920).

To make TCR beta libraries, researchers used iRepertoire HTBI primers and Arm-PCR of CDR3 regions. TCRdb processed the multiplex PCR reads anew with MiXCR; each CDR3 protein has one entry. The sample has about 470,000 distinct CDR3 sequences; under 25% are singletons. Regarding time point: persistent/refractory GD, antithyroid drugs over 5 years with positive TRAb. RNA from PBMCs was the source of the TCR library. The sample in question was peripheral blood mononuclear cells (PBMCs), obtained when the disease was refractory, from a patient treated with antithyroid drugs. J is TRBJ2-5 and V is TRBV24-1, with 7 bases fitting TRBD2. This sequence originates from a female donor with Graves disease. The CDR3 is CATSDLQFGGSETQYF. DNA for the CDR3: TGTGCCACCAGTGATTTGCAATTCGGCGGGAGCGAGACCCAGTACTTC.